The clone carrying this TCR beta chain was found a few times. Antigen unknown. Measured with immunoSEQ multiplex PCR; TCRdb has only the in-frame clones, and not every one. In the table there are about 7,000 clones, about 79% of which are singletons. The CDR3 extends over 13 amino acids. The V end was cut by 5 bases, the J end by 1 base, with 9 bases between. The germline gives CDR1 SGHRS, CDR2 YFSETQ. The sample belongs to a study of chemoradiotherapy in HPV16-positive cancers. Findings and limits, study-wide: HPV-specific T cells were functionally defined from only a couple of HPV16-positive patients. For HPV16-positive patients, expanding HPV-responsive T cells associated with longer recurrence-free survival.

Repeated repertoire sampling spanned the course of chemoradiotherapy. The sequence derives from a human donor with HPV-associated anogenital cancer. The J gene is TRBJ1-2, the V gene TRBV5-1, with D perhaps TRBD1 (5 bases). Collection took place from a patient who underwent chemoradiotherapy. The DNA of the CDR3 is TGCGCCAGCAGGTCGACAGATAACTATGGCTACACCTTC. It specifies CASRSTDNYGYTF.